This T cell receptor beta chain was retrieved from a study of T cells in Graves' hyperthyroidism and ophthalmopathy. Overall study findings and caveats: Blood held most thyroid clonotypes expanded above 0.001 frequency.

What was amplified from RNA transcripts were TCR beta CDR3 regions. The TCR CDR3 first-round RT-PCR relied on the HTBI primer set. TCRdb used MiXCR to reprocess the multiplex PCR reads, holding one entry per CDR3 protein. The table includes fewer than 800,000 distinct CDR3 sequences, around 15% detected once. Notes on this clonotype: The antigen remains unidentified.

This CDR3 has 16 residues. The ends were cut back, 1 base at V and 1 base at J, with 11 bases in the middle. CDR1 and CDR2 from the germline V gene are SEHNR and FQNEAQ (reference sequence). The source of this sequence is a man aged 18 to 29 with Graves' hyperthyroidism. The chain couples TRBV7-9 to TRBJ2-1; D is unresolved. Sequencing was done on a sample of blood. The CDR3 spells CASSLVGKGSYNEQFF. In DNA form, the CDR3 reads TGTGCCAGCAGCTTAGTTGGGAAAGGGTCCTACAATGAGCAGTTCTTC.